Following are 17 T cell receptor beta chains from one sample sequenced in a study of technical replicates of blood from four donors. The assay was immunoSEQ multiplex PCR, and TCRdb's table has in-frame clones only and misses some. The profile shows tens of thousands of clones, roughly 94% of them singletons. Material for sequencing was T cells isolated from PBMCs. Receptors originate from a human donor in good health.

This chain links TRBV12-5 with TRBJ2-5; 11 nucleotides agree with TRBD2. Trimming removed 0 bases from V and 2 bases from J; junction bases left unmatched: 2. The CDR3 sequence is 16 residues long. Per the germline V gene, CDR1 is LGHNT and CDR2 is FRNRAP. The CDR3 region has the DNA TGTGCTAGTGGTTTGGTACTAGCGGGGGTGCAAGAGACCCAGTACTTC. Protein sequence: CASGLVLAGVQETQYF.

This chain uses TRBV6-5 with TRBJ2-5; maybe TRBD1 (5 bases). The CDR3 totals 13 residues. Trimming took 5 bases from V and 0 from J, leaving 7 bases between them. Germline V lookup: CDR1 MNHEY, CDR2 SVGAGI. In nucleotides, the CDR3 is TGTGCCAGCAGTAAGGGGTACCAAGAGACCCAGTACTTC. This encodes CASSKGYQETQYF.

The CDR3 sequence is CASSSTAVSTDTQYF. The CDR3 bases are TGTGCCAGCAGCTCGACAGCTGTTAGCACAGATACGCAGTATTTT. The chain carries TRBV5-4 and TRBJ2-3; a possible D gene is TRBD1 (5 bases). From germline, CDR1 is SGHNT and CDR2 YYREEE (reference sequence). Trimming removed 3 bases from V and 0 bases from J, with 11 bases in between. The CDR3 runs 15 residues. The full variable domain, its missing parts supplied by reference TRBV5-4 and TRBJ2-3, is ETGVTQSPTHLIKTRGQQVTLRCSSQSGHNTVSWYQQALGQGPQFIFQYYREEENGRGNFPPRFSGLQFPNYSSELNVNALELDDSALYLCASSSTAVSTDTQYFGPGTRLTVL.

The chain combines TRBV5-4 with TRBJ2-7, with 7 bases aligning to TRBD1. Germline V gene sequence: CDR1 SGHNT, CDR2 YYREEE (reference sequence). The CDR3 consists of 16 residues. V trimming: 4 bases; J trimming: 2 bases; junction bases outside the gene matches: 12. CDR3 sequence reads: CASSHSWTGRTYEQYF. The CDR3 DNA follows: TGTGCCAGCAGCCACTCCTGGACAGGTAGGACCTACGAGCAGTACTTC. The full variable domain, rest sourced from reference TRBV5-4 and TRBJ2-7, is ETGVTQSPTHLIKTRGQQVTLRCSSQSGHNTVSWYQQALGQGPQFIFQYYREEENGRGNFPPRFSGLQFPNYSSELNVNALELDDSALYLCASSHSWTGRTYEQYFGPGTRLTVT.

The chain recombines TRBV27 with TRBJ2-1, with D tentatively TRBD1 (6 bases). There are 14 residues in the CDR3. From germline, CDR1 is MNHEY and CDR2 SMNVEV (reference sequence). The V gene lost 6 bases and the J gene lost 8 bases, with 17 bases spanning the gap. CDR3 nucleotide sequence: TGTGCCAGCAGCGCGTTACAGGGTTACGATGAGCAGTTCTTC. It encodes CASSALQGYDEQFF.

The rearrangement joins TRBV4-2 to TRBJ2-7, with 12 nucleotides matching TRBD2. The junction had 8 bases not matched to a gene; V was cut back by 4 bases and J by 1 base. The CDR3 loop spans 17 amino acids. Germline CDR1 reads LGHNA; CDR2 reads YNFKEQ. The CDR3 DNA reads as TGTGCCAGCAGCCTCGCCCCGACTAGCGGGGGATCCTACGAGCAGTACTTC. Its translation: CASSLAPTSGGSYEQYF.

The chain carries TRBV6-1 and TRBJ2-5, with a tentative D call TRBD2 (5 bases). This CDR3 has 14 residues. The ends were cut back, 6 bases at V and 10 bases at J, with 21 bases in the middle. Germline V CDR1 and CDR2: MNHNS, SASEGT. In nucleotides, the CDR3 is TGTGCCAGCAGGGGCCCGGACTCGAGAACTGACCAGTACTTC. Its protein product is CASRGPDSRTDQYF.

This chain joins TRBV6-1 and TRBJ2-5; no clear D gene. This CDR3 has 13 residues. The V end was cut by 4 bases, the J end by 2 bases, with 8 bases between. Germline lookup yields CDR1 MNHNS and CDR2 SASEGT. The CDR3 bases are TGTGCCAGCAGTGCTATGACACAAGAGACCCAGTACTTC. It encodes CASSAMTQETQYF.

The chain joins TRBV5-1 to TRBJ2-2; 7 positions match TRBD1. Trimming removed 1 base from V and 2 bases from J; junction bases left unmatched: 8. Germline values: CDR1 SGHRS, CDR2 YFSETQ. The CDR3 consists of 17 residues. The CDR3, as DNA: TGCGCCAGCAGCTTGTACTCGACAGGGATTAACACCGGGGAGCTGTTTTTT. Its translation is CASSLYSTGINTGELFF.

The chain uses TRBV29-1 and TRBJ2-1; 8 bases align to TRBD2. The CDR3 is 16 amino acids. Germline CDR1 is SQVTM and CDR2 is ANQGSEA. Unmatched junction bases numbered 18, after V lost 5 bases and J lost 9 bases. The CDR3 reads CSVSGFSGGPVAEQFF. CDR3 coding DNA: TGCAGCGTTTCGGGGTTTTCGGGAGGGCCAGTTGCTGAGCAGTTCTTC.

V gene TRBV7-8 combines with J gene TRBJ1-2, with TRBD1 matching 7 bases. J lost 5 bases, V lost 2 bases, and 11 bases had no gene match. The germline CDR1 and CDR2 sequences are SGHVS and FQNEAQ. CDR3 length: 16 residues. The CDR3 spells CASSLNSGTETYGYTF. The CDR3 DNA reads TGTGCCAGCAGCTTAAATTCCGGGACAGAGACGTATGGCTACACCTTC.

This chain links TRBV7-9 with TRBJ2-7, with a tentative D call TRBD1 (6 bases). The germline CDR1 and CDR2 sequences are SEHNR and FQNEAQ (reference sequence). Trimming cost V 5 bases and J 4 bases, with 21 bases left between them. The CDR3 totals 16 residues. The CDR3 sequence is CASSVQGTPKPYEQYF. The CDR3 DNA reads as TGTGCCAGCAGCGTACAAGGGACACCAAAACCTTACGAGCAGTACTTC.

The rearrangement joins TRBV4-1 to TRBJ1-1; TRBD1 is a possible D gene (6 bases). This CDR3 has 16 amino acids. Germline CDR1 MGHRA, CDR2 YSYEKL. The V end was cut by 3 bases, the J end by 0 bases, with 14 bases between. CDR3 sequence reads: CASSHDKGHLNTEAFF. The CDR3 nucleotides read TGCGCCAGCAGCCATGACAAGGGACACCTGAACACTGAAGCTTTCTTT.

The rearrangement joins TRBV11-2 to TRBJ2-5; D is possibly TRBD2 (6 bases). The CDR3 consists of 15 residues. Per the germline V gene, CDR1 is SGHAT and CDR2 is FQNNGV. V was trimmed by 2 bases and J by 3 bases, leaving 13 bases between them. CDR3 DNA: TGTGCCAGCAGCTTATGGGGGGTAGGCGAAGAGACCCAGTACTTC. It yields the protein CASSLWGVGEETQYF.

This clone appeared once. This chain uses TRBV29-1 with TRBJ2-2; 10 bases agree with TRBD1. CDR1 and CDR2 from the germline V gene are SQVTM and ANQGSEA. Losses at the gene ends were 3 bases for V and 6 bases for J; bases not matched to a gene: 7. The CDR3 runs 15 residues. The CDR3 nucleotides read TGCAGCGTTGAGGAGACAGGGGGCGACCCCGGGGAGCTGTTTTTT. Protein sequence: CSVEETGGDPGELFF.

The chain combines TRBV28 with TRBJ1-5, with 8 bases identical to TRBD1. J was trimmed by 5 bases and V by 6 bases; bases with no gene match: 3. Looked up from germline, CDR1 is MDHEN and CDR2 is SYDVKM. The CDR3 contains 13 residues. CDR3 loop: CASRDRVDQPQHF. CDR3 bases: TGTGCCAGCAGGGACAGGGTGGATCAGCCCCAGCATTTT.

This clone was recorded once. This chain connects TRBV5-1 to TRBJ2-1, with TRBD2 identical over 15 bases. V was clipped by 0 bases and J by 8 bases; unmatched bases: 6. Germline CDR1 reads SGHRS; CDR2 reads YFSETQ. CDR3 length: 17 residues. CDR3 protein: CASSLAPGLAGGYEQFF. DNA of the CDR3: TGCGCCAGCAGCTTGGCACCGGGACTAGCGGGAGGTTATGAGCAGTTCTTC.